This passage covers 29 T cell receptor beta chains from one sample sequenced in a study of T cell responses to AZD1222 COVID-19 vaccine. Only in-frame clones appear in the TCRdb table, and some are missing; sequencing was by immunoSEQ multiplex PCR. The data show 66,000 or so clones, about four fifths seen once. The sequencing used peripheral blood, collected on day 0 of MenACWY control vaccination. The origin of the receptors is an adult in good health.

The chain has TRBV25-1 and TRBJ2-2, with 9 positions matching TRBD1. V lost 2 bases and J lost 3; bases outside the gene matches: 1. The CDR3 totals 15 residues. CDR1 is MGHDK and CDR2 is SYGVNS in the germline V gene. The CDR3 sequence: CASSEGDRDTGELFF. CDR3 nucleotides: TGTGCCAGCAGTGAAGGGGACAGGGACACCGGGGAGCTGTTTTTT.

The chain couples TRBV18 to TRBJ1-3, with D unresolved. This CDR3 has 15 amino acids. CDR1 is KGHSH, CDR2 LQKENI, per germline. The V end was cut by 1 base, the J end by 0 bases, with 7 bases between. CDR3 in amino acids: CASSPQVNSGNTIYF. The CDR3, as DNA: TGTGCCAGCTCACCACAGGTGAACTCTGGAAACACCATATATTTT.

V usage is TRBV6-1 and J usage is TRBJ2-5; 7 bases are shared with TRBD2. V dropped 2 bases and J dropped 2; count of bases not matched to a gene: 8. Germline lookup yields CDR1 MNHNS and CDR2 SASEGT. The CDR3 totals 16 residues. The CDR3 DNA follows: TGTGCCAGCAGTGAAAAGGTGGGACTAAATCAAGAGACCCAGTACTTC. Translating it yields CASSEKVGLNQETQYF.

The chain combines TRBV5-5 with TRBJ1-3, with TRBD1 matching over 8 bases. The CDR3 has 13 residues. Per the germline V gene, CDR1 is SGHKS and CDR2 is YYEKEE (reference sequence). V lost 4 bases, J lost 4 bases, and 1 base stayed unmatched. CDR3 sequence (DNA): TGTGCCAGCAGCGGGACAGGCGGAAACACCATATATTTT. As protein: CASSGTGGNTIYF.

The chain links TRBV5-1 to TRBJ1-4; D is unresolved. Germline loops: CDR1 SGHRS, CDR2 YFSETQ. Trimming took off 6 bases at V and 7 bases at J, with 16 bases between the two ends. The CDR3 is made up of 14 amino acids. The CDR3 DNA is TGCGCCAGCAAACGAGAAGGGAGGAGTGAAAAACTGTTTTTT. Protein: CASKREGRSEKLFF.

The chain recombines TRBV10-3 with TRBJ2-5; no clear D. Germline V lookup: CDR1 ENHRY, CDR2 SYGVKD. This CDR3 contains 13 residues. V lost 8 bases and J lost 4, with 14 bases in between. The CDR3 nucleotides read TGTGCCATCCGAGCCTGGGATAGAGAGACCCAGTACTTC. Translation: CAIRAWDRETQYF.

J is TRBJ2-2 and V is TRBV19, with D hard to call. Germline values: CDR1 LNHDA, CDR2 SQIVND (reference sequence). With 0 bases removed from V and 7 bases from J, the gap between germline ends came to 3 bases. CDR3 length equals 12 residues. Here the CDR3 DNA reads TGTGCCAGTAGTATAGAAGGCGGGGAGCTGTTTTTT. Translated: CASSIEGGELFF. Using reference TRBV19 and TRBJ2-2 for the parts outside the CDR3, the full variable domain is DGGITQSPKYLFRKEGQNVTLSCEQNLNHDAMYWYRQDPGQGLRLIYYSQIVNDFQKGDIAEGYSVSREKKESFPLTVTSAQKNPTAFYLCASSIEGGELFFGEGSRLTVL.

The rearrangement links TRBV7-9 to TRBJ1-1; D is uncertain. The CDR3 contains 16 residues. The germline gives CDR1 SEHNR, CDR2 FQNEAQ (reference sequence). V lost 5 bases, J lost 1 base, and 17 bases lay in between. The CDR3 bases are TGTGCCAGCAGCGCCTGGGCCGCACTGGGGAACACTGAAGCTTTCTTT. It encodes CASSAWAALGNTEAFF.

J is TRBJ2-3 and V is TRBV18, with a possible D match to TRBD1 (5 bases). V gave up 3 bases and J gave up 2 bases, with 9 bases separating them. This CDR3 has 14 residues. Looked up from germline, CDR1 is KGHSH and CDR2 is LQKENI. CDR3 sequence reads: CASSPQGFTDTQYF. The CDR3 DNA reads TGTGCCAGCTCACCTCAGGGCTTCACAGATACGCAGTATTTT.

The chain recombines TRBV6-2 or TRBV6-3 with TRBJ2-7; 9 bases align to TRBD1. The V segment lost 4 bases and the J segment 5 bases; nucleotides outside the gene matches: 3. The CDR3 contains 13 residues. Germline CDR1 MNHEY, CDR2 SVGEGT. In nucleotides, the CDR3 is TGTGCCAGCAGTTCCGGGACAGGGAACGAGCAGTACTTC. It codes for CASSSGTGNEQYF.

V gene TRBV18 combines with J gene TRBJ2-2; 8 positions match TRBD2. The length of the CDR3 is 17 residues. V trimming: 0 bases; J trimming: 0 bases; junction bases outside the gene matches: 3. CDR1 is KGHSH, CDR2 LQKENI, per germline. CDR3 in amino acids: CASSPPSSGANTGELFF. CDR3 bases: TGTGCCAGCTCACCACCGAGTAGCGGGGCGAACACCGGGGAGCTGTTTTTT.

The chain joins TRBV9 to TRBJ2-1, with 13 positions matching TRBD2. The V gene's germline CDR1 is SGDLS and CDR2 YYNGEE. There are 15 residues in the CDR3. J lost 6 bases, V lost 3 bases, and 3 bases had no gene match. Here the CDR3 DNA reads TGTGCCAGCAGCGGCACTAGCGGGGGGGCCAATGAGCAGTTCTTC. This codes for CASSGTSGGANEQFF. The full variable domain, rest sourced from reference TRBV9 and TRBJ2-1, is DSGVTQTPKHLITATGQRVTLRCSPRSGDLSVYWYQQSLDQGLQFLIQYYNGEERAKGNILERFSAQQFPDLHSELNLSSLELGDSALYFCASSGTSGGANEQFFGPGTRLTVL.

This rearrangement joins TRBV4-1 to TRBJ1-1; weak D call: TRBD1 (5 bases). The CDR3 runs to 14 residues. The V end was cut by 1 base, the J end by 7 bases, with 13 bases between. Germline-derived CDR1 and CDR2 are MGHRA and YSYEKL. The CDR3 reads CASSQGLAGFEAFF. The DNA of the CDR3 is TGCGCCAGCAGCCAAGGGCTGGCAGGGTTTGAAGCTTTCTTT.

V usage is TRBV20-1 and J usage is TRBJ2-1, with D possibly matching TRBD2 (6 bases). The CDR3 contains 11 residues. Germline V gene data show CDR1 as DFQATT and CDR2 as SNEGSKA (reference sequence). Deletions cut 5 bases from V and 9 bases from J, with 11 bases between. CDR3 in amino acids: CSARAGTEQFF. The CDR3 nucleotides read TGCAGTGCTCGGGCGGGAACTGAGCAGTTCTTC.

V is TRBV19 and J is TRBJ1-1; D unresolved. This CDR3 is built from 17 residues. Germline V gene sequence: CDR1 LNHDA, CDR2 SQIVND (reference sequence). Trimming pared 7 bases from V and 0 bases from J, leaving 21 bases between. DNA for the CDR3: TGTGCCAGTAAGGTTTCGGTCAGTCCCATTATGAACACTGAAGCTTTCTTT. Its translation: CASKVSVSPIMNTEAFF.

The rearrangement joins TRBV5-8 to TRBJ2-7; 14 nucleotides align to TRBD2. Germline V gene lookup returns CDR1 SGHTS and CDR2 YDEGEE. The CDR3 totals 16 residues. Trimming cost V 3 bases and J 5 bases; bases outside gene matches: 7. This CDR3 is CASSSSGLAGVDEQYF. The CDR3 DNA follows: TGTGCCAGCAGCTCCTCGGGACTAGCGGGAGTGGACGAGCAGTACTTC.

The genes are TRBV7-8 and TRBJ2-1; 7 nucleotides match TRBD1. V shed 1 base and J 5 bases; nucleotides not matched to a gene: 5. Germline CDR1 SGHVS, CDR2 FQNEAQ. The CDR3 extends over 15 amino acids. CDR3: CASSLGRTGDNEQFF. The CDR3 DNA reads as TGTGCCAGCAGCTTAGGAAGGACAGGCGACAATGAGCAGTTCTTC.

This sequence joins TRBV2 and TRBJ2-1; D might be TRBD2 (5 bases). Germline lookup yields CDR1 SNHLY and CDR2 FYNNEI. The CDR3 is made up of 13 amino acids. Between the trimmed V and J ends, which lost 6 bases and 8 bases, there was a span of 14 bases. In DNA, the CDR3 is TGTGCCAGCAGGGCCCTCGGGGTCCATGAGCAGTTCTTC. It yields the protein CASRALGVHEQFF.

CDR3 nucleotide sequence: TGTGCCAGTAGTAATTTTGGCCGGACAGGGGACAATGAGCAGTTCTTC. As protein: CASSNFGRTGDNEQFF. The genes are TRBV19 and TRBJ2-1, with 9 bases identical to TRBD1. The CDR3 spans 16 residues. Germline CDR1 and CDR2: LNHDA and SQIVND (reference sequence). The V and J ends lost 4 bases and 5 bases, in that order; junction bases with no gene match: 9.

The chain recombines TRBV7-2 with TRBJ1-2, with D possibly matching TRBD1 (6 bases). V was pared by 4 bases and J by 4 bases, with 13 bases between. The V gene's germline CDR1 is SGHTA and CDR2 FQGNSA. The CDR3 covers 14 residues. The CDR3 DNA sequence: TGTGCCAGCAGCTCCCGGACACAGGGCTATGGCTACACCTTC. Translating it yields CASSSRTQGYGYTF.

The chain has TRBV5-5 and TRBJ2-2, with TRBD1 identical over 7 bases. CDR3 length: 16 amino acids. CDR1 is SGHKS and CDR2 is YYEKEE in the germline V gene (reference sequence). With 6 bases clipped from V and 4 bases from J, the junction kept 12 bases outside the gene matches. The CDR3 region has the DNA TGTGCCAGCACTATCCCCGGGACAGAGTCCACCGGGGAGCTGTTTTTT. Protein product: CASTIPGTESTGELFF.

The chain combines TRBV11-2 with TRBJ2-1, with 7 bases fitting TRBD1. CDR3 length: 15 residues. Trimming removed 5 bases from V and 0 bases from J; junction bases left unmatched: 4. Germline V gene data show CDR1 as SGHAT and CDR2 as FQNNGV. CDR3 in amino acids: CASSMTGSSYNEQFF. CDR3 nucleotide sequence: TGTGCCAGCAGCATGACAGGGAGCTCCTACAATGAGCAGTTCTTC.

CDR3 sequence (DNA): TGTGCCAGCAGCCCAGGAAGTGGCTACACCTTC. It is translated as CASSPGSGYTF. The chain carries TRBV11-2 and TRBJ1-2; D unresolved. This CDR3 contains 11 residues. Germline V gene lookup returns CDR1 SGHAT and CDR2 FQNNGV. Trimming left V 5 bases short and J 7 bases short, with 8 bases between.

The chain links TRBV18 to TRBJ1-1; 7 nucleotides match TRBD1. V shed 4 bases, J shed 7 bases, and the junction held 6 bases outside the gene matches. The germline gives CDR1 KGHSH, CDR2 LQKENI. The CDR3 length is 13 residues. In nucleotides, the CDR3 is TGTGCCAGCTCACTAACCGGGACAGATGAAGCTTTCTTT. This codes for CASSLTGTDEAFF.

The chain recombines TRBV4-2 with TRBJ2-7; 7 nucleotides align to TRBD2. The V gene's germline CDR1 is LGHNA and CDR2 YNFKEQ. V shed 4 bases and J 5 bases; nucleotides not matched to a gene: 8. The CDR3 loop spans 14 amino acids. CDR3 sequence: CASSPVGRANEQYF. CDR3 in DNA: TGTGCCAGCAGCCCGGTAGGGAGGGCCAACGAGCAGTACTTC.

This clone was seen once. J is TRBJ1-4 and V is TRBV4-1, with D possibly TRBD1 on 5 matching bases. CDR1 is MGHRA, CDR2 YSYEKL, per germline. This CDR3 comprises 21 residues. V lost 6 bases and J lost 0, with 29 bases in between. DNA for the CDR3: TGCGCCAGCAGTCTGTGGAGAACGGGGGAGGGAAGGATGGCAACTAATGAAAAACTGTTTTTT. Its protein product is CASSLWRTGEGRMATNEKLFF.

The chain employs TRBV28 and TRBJ1-1; D gene ambiguous. V was cut by 5 bases and J by 1 base, with 11 bases left in between. Germline loops: CDR1 MDHEN, CDR2 SYDVKM. The CDR3 contains 14 residues. The CDR3 nucleotides are TGTGCCAGCAGTCCCCTCGACGGGAACACTGAAGCTTTCTTT. This encodes CASSPLDGNTEAFF.

The DNA of the CDR3 is TGTGCCAGCAGCCCCCAGAGGAGGGGGCAGTACAATGAGCAGTTCTTC. It is translated as CASSPQRRGQYNEQFF. This chain links TRBV13 with TRBJ2-1; D might be TRBD1 (7 bases). With 5 bases removed from V and 4 bases from J, the gap between germline ends came to 18 bases. Per the germline V gene, CDR1 is PRHDT and CDR2 is FYEKMQ (reference sequence). This CDR3 has 16 amino acids.

This chain links TRBV2 with TRBJ2-7, with D unresolved. The ends were cut back, 0 bases at V and 3 bases at J, with 3 bases in the middle. The CDR3 is 12 residues long. The V gene's germline CDR1 is SNHLY and CDR2 FYNNEI. The CDR3 coding sequence is TGTGCCAGCAGTGAAGCACTCTACGAGCAGTACTTC. Protein sequence: CASSEALYEQYF.